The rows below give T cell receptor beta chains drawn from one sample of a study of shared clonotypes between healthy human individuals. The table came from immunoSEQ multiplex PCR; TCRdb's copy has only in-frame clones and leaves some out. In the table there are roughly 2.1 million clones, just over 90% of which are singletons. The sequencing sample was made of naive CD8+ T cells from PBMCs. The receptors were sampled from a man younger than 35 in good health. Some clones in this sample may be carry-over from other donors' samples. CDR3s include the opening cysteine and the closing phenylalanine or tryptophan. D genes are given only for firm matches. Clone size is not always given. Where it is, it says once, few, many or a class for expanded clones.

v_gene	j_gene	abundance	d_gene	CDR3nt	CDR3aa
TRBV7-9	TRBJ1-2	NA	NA	TGTGCCAGCAGCTTAGGACAACCTGACTATGGCTACACCTTC	CASSLGQPDYGYTF
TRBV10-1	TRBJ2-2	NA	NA	TGCGCCAGCAGTGAGGGTCTTAGGGGGGAGCTGTTTTTT	CASSEGLRGELFF
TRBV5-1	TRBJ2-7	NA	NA	TGCGCCAGCAGCCCCCCCCCGGGGACCTACGAGCAGTACTTC	CASSPPPGTYEQYF
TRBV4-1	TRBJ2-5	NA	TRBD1	TGCGCCAGCAGCCAAGACCCGGACAGGGGAACCCATTTAAAAGAGACCCAGTACTTC	CASSQDPDRGTHLKETQYF
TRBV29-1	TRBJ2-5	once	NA	TGCACCCCCTCCCCTTTGGAGCTGGGGCGACCGGGGGAGACCCAGTACTTC	CTPSPLELGRPGETQYF
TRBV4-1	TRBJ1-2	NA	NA	TGCGCCAGCACGATAGTGGGCGACGCAGCCTATGGCTACACCTTC	CASTIVGDAAYGYTF
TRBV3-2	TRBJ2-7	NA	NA	TGTGCCAGCAGCCAGAAACAGTACTTC	CASSQKQYF
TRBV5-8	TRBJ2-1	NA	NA	TGTGCCAGCAGCGGGAACGACGGACCACACAATGAGCAGTTCTTC	CASSGNDGPHNEQFF
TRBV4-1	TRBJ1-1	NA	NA	TGCGCCAGCAGCCACCAAGTGAACACTGAAGCTTTCTTT	CASSHQVNTEAFF
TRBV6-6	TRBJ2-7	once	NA	TGTGCCAGCAGTTACGGTGCAGGGTTAGGTAGCGAGCAGTACTTC	CASSYGAGLGSEQYF
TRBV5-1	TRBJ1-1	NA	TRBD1	TGCGCCAGCAGCCAGGACAGGGACACTGAAGCTTTCTTT	CASSQDRDTEAFF
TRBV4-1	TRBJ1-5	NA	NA	TGCGCCAGCAGCCAAGGGGGGGGGAGCAATCAGCCCCAGCATTTT	CASSQGGGSNQPQHF
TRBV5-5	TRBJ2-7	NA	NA	TGTGCCAGCAGCTTGGCCTTAGTCGAGCAGTACTTC	CASSLALVEQYF
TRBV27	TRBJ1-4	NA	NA	TGTGCCAGCAGTTCGCAGGGGCCCAGGGCGAGTGAAAAACTGTTTTTT	CASSSQGPRASEKLFF
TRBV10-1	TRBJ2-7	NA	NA	TGCGCCAGCAGTGGAGGACTTTCCTCCCTCAATGGGGAGCAGTACTTC	CASSGGLSSLNGEQYF
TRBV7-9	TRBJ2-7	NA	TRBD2	TGTGCCAGCAGCCCTCTAGCGGGAGGGCTGTACGAGCAGTACTTC	CASSPLAGGLYEQYF
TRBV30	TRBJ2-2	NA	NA	TGTGCCTTCAAGGGCTTAAACACCGGGGAGCTGTTTTTT	CAFKGLNTGELFF
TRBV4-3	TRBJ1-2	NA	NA	TGCGCCAGCAGCCAAGAGTATGGGGAGGAGAAGGGCTACACCTTC	CASSQEYGEEKGYTF
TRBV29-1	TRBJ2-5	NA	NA	TGCAGCGTTGAAGTCGGAGCGGCAAAAGAGACCCAGTACTTC	CSVEVGAAKETQYF
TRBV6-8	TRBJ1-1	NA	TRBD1	TGTGCCAGCACCACAATCATACCTCAGGGGGCGGAGAACACTGAAGCTTTCTTT	CASTTIIPQGAENTEAFF
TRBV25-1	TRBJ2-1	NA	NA	TGTGCCAGCAGTGGCTACAGGGTCGATGAGCAGTTCTTC	CASSGYRVDEQFF
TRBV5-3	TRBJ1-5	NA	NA	TGTGCCAGAAGCTTGGCCAGCCAGAAGAGCCCACGCAATCAGCCCCAGCATTTT	CARSLASQKSPRNQPQHF
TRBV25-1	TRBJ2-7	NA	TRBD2	TGTGCCAGCGAGGGACTAGTCGGGGTCGAGCAGTACTTC	CASEGLVGVEQYF
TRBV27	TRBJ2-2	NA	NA	TGTGCCAGCAGCCCCTACACGGCAGGCGGGGAGCTGTTTTTT	CASSPYTAGGELFF
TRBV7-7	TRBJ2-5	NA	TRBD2	TGTGCCAGCAGCTTAGCGCATAGCGGGAGAGGAGAGACCCAGTACTTC	CASSLAHSGRGETQYF
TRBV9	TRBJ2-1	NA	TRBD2	TGTGCCAGCAGCGCCGTAGCGGGCCGTTACAATGAGCAGTTCTTC	CASSAVAGRYNEQFF
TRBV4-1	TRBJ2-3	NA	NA	TGCGCCAGCAGCCGGCTAGCGACTAGCACAGATACGCAGTATTTT	CASSRLATSTDTQYF
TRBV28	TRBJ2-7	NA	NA	TGTGCCAGCAGTTTAGGGGAGGCCGAGCAGTACTTC	CASSLGEAEQYF
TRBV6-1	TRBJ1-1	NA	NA	TGTGCCAGCAGTAGAGGGAGTACTGAAGCTTTCTTT	CASSRGSTEAFF
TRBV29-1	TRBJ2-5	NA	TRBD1	TGCAGCGGGATCATACCGGGACAGGGGTACCAAGAGACCCAGTACTTC	CSGIIPGQGYQETQYF
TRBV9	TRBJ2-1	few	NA	TGTGCCAGCAGCGCGGTACAGACATACAATGAGCAGTTCTTC	CASSAVQTYNEQFF
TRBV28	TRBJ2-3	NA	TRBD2	TGTGCCACCAGCTCCGGACTAGCGACAGATACGCAGTATTTT	CATSSGLATDTQYF
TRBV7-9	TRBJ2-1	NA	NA	TGTGCCAGCAGCTTAGGGCGGGACCCCTCCTACAATGAGCAGTTCTTC	CASSLGRDPSYNEQFF
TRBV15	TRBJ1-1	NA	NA	TGTGCCACCAGCAGAGGGACAACGGGAATGAACACTGAAGCTTTCTTT	CATSRGTTGMNTEAFF
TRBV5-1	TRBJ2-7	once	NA	TGCGCCAGCAGCTTCCCGGGAGACTACGAGCAGTACTTC	CASSFPGDYEQYF
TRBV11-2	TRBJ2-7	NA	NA	TGTGCCAGCAGACAAATACCCGGGACCCAAGACGAGCAGTACTTC	CASRQIPGTQDEQYF
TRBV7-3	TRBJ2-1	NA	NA	TGTGCCAGCAGCTTAGACGGGGCCGGTGGTGAGCAGTTCTTC	CASSLDGAGGEQFF
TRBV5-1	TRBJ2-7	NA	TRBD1	TGCGCCAGCAGCTCGGGACAGGGCTTTACGGGCATTAACTACGAGCAGTACTTC	CASSSGQGFTGINYEQYF
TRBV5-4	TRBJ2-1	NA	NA	TGTGCCAGCAGCTTGGATGGCTACAATGAGCAGTTCTTC	CASSLDGYNEQFF
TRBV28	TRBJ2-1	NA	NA	TGTGCCAGCATGGGAGGTGTGTCTAGGGGCCATGAGCAGTTCTTC	CASMGGVSRGHEQFF
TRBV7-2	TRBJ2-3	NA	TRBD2	TGTGCCAGCATCCAGACTAGCGGGGGCAAAAGGGATACGCAGTATTTT	CASIQTSGGKRDTQYF
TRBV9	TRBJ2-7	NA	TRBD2	TGTGCCAGCAGCGTAGGCCTAGCGGAGTTCGGGGAGCAGTACTTC	CASSVGLAEFGEQYF
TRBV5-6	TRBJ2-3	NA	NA	TGTGCCAGCTCGGGGGCGAATACGCAGTATTTT	CASSGANTQYF
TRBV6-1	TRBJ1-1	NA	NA	TGTGCCAGCACCCGCCCCCAGGTAATGAACACTGAAGCTTTCTTT	CASTRPQVMNTEAFF
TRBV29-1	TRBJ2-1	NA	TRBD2	TGCAGCGTTGGCCGGACTAGCGGGAGGAACAATGAGCAGTTCTTC	CSVGRTSGRNNEQFF
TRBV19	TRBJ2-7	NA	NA	TGTGCCAGTAGTAAGGCGGACTCCTACGAGCAGTACTTC	CASSKADSYEQYF
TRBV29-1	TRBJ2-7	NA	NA	TGCAGCGTTCATACGGGTTCCTCCTACGAGCAGTACTTC	CSVHTGSSYEQYF
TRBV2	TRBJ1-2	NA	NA	TGTGCCAGCTGGACGGGCTATGGCTACACCTTC	CASWTGYGYTF
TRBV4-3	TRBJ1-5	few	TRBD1	TGCGCCAGCAGCTTACGGACAGGGTGGGATCAGCCCCAGCATTTT	CASSLRTGWDQPQHF
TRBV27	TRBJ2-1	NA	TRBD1	TGTGCCAGCACCCTGGGACAGCCTTACAATGAGCAGTTCTTC	CASTLGQPYNEQFF
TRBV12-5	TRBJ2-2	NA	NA	TGTGCTAGTGGCACTCGCGCCGGGGAGCTGTTTTTT	CASGTRAGELFF
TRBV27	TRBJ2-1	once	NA	TGTGCCAGCAGTTTTCGGGAGCTCTACAATGAGCAGTTCTTC	CASSFRELYNEQFF